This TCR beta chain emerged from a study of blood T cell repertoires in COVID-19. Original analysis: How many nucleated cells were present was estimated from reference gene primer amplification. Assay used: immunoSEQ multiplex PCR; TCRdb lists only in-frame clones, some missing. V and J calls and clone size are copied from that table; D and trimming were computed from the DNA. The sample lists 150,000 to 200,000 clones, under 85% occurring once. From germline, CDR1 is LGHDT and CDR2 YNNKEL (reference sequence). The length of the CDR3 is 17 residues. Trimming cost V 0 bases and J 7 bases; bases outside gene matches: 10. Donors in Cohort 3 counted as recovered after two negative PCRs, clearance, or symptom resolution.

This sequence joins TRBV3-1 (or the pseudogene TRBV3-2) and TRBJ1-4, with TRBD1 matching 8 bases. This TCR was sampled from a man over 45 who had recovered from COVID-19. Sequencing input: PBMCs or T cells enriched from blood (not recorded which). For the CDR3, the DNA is TGTGCCAGCAGCCAAGATCTGGTTTGGACAGGGTCTGAAAAACTGTTTTTT. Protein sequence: CASSQDLVWTGSEKLFF.